Given below is one TCR beta chain in context. The data derive from a study of Graves' ophthalmopathy and Graves' hyperthyroidism. Germline-derived CDR1 and CDR2 are SGHTA and FQGTGA. This CDR3 region has 16 residues. V shed 0 bases, J shed 5 bases, and the junction held 4 bases outside the gene matches. From RNA, the CDR3 regions of TCR beta chains were amplified and sequenced. Following a first-round RT-PCR that used HTBI primers, a second-round multiplex PCR was carried out. TCRdb ran MiXCR on the multiplex PCR reads and lists one entry per CDR3 protein. Of about 150,000 distinct CDR3 sequences in the sample, over 35% were seen once.

The specimen sequenced was peripheral blood. The origin of this receptor is a woman between 35 and 50 years old with Graves' ophthalmopathy. The V and J genes are TRBV7-3 and TRBJ2-2; 9 bases align to TRBD1. The CDR3 region is CASSLTGTGRTGELFF. The CDR3 DNA reads TGTGCCAGCAGCTTAACAGGGACAGGGCGTACCGGGGAGCTGTTTTTT.